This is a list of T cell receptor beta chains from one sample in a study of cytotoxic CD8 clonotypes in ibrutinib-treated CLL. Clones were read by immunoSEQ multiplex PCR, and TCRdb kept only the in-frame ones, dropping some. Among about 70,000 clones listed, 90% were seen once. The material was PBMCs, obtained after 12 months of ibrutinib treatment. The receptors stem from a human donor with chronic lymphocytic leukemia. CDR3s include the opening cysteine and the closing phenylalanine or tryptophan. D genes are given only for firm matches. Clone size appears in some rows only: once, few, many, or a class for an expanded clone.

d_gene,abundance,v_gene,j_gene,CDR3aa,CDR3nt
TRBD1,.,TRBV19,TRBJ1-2,CASNTGGDAYGYTF,TGTGCCAGCAATACAGGGGGCGATGCCTATGGCTACACCTTC
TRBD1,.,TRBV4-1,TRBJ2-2,CASSQAQGLQGPANTGELFF,TGCGCCAGCAGCCAAGCCCAGGGATTACAGGGGCCGGCGAACACCGGGGAGCTGTTTTTT
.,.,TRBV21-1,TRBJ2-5,CASSKVSGRETQYF,TGTGCCAGCAGCAAAGTTTCCGGGAGGGAGACCCAGTACTTC
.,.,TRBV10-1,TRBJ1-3,CASSEAGHSGNTIYF,TGCGCCAGCAGTGAGGCTGGACACTCTGGAAACACCATATATTTT
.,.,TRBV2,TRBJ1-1,CASLRDSVGNTEAFF,TGTGCCAGCTTGAGGGACTCGGTGGGGAACACTGAAGCTTTCTTT
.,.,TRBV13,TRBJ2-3,CASSIREMQYF,TGTGCCAGCAGCATACGGGAGATGCAGTATTTT
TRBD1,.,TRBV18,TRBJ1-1,CASSLGTGVGTEAFF,TGTGCCAGCTCACTGGGGACAGGGGTGGGCACTGAAGCTTTCTTT
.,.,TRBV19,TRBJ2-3,CASSIGLATDTQYF,TGTGCCAGTAGTATTGGTCTGGCTACAGATACGCAGTATTTT
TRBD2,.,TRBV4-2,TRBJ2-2,CASSRGLAGGSNTGELFF,TGTGCCAGCAGCCGTGGACTAGCGGGAGGCTCGAACACCGGGGAGCTGTTTTTT
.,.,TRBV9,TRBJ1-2,CASSARGRGAYGYTF,TGTGCCAGCAGCGCCCGGGGGAGGGGGGCCTATGGCTACACCTTC
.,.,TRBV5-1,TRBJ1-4,CASKWGTNEKLFF,TGCGCCAGCAAATGGGGGACTAATGAAAAACTGTTTTTT
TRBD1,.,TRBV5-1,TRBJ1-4,CASSRTGVREKLFF,TGCGCCAGCAGTAGGACAGGGGTTAGGGAAAAACTGTTTTTT
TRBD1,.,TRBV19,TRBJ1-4,CASSRGRGSNEKLFF,TGTGCCAGTTCCAGGGGGCGCGGAAGTAATGAAAAACTGTTTTTT
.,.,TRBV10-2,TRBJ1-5,CASSESRTVNQPQHF,TGCGCCAGCAGTGAGTCTCGAACAGTCAATCAGCCCCAGCATTTT
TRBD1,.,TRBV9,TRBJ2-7,CASSVTGASYEQYF,TGTGCCAGCAGCGTGACAGGGGCGAGCTACGAGCAGTACTTC
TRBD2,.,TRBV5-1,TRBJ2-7,CASSLSSGGYEQYF,TGCGCCAGCAGCTTATCATCGGGAGGGTACGAGCAGTACTTC
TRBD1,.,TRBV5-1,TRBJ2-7,CASSLPDRGEQYF,TGCGCCAGCAGCTTGCCGGACAGGGGCGAGCAGTACTTC
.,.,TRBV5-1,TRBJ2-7,CASRWTSFNYEQYF,TGCGCCAGCAGATGGACATCGTTTAACTACGAGCAGTACTTC
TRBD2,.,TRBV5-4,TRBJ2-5,CASSTGTSGIGSQTQYF,TGTGCCAGCAGCACCGGGACTAGCGGGATCGGGTCGCAGACCCAGTACTTC
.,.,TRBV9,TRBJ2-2,CASSLRNPSAANTGELFF,TGTGCCAGCAGCCTCCGGAACCCTAGCGCCGCGAACACCGGGGAGCTGTTTTTT
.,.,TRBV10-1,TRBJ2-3,CASSEGMCIDTQYF,TGCGCCAGCAGTGAAGGGATGTGCATAGATACGCAGTATTTT
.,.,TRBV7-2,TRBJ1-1,CASSLAGMNTEAFF,TGTGCCAGCAGCTTAGCAGGGATGAACACTGAAGCTTTCTTT
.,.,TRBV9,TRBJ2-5,CASSVALAGGETQYF,TGTGCCAGCAGCGTAGCCTTAGCAGGCGGTGAGACCCAGTACTTC
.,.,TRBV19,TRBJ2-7,CASRAGLSYEQYF,TGTGCCAGTAGGGCAGGCCTCTCCTACGAGCAGTACTTC
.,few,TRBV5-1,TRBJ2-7,CASSLVQPPSEQYF,TGCGCCAGCAGCTTGGTCCAGCCTCCTAGCGAGCAGTACTTC
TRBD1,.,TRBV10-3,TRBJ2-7,CAIRPDRGSYEQYF,TGTGCCATCAGACCGGACAGGGGTTCCTACGAGCAGTACTTC
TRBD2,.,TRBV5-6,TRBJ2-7,CASSPGLAGYKSSYEQYF,TGTGCCAGCAGTCCTGGACTAGCGGGCTATAAGAGCTCCTACGAGCAGTACTTC
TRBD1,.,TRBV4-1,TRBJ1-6,CASSPGRDRGSPLHF,TGCGCCAGCAGCCCCGGCCGGGACAGGGGTTCACCCCTCCACTTT
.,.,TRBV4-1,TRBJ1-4,CASSQEVPNEKLFF,TGCGCCAGCAGCCAAGAGGTCCCCAATGAAAAACTGTTTTTT
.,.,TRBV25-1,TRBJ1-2,CASSEYWPSGGYTF,TGTGCCAGCAGTGAATATTGGCCTTCTGGCGGCTACACCTTC
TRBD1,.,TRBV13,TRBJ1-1,CASSPVQGGNTEAFF,TGTGCCAGCAGCCCCGTCCAGGGGGGGAACACTGAAGCTTTCTTT
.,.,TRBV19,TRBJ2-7,CASSIDGYLSRGEQYF,TGTGCCAGTAGTATAGATGGGTACCTGTCCCGCGGCGAGCAGTACTTC
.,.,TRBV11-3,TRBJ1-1,CASSFRDTIMNTEAFF,TGTGCCAGCAGCTTTCGAGACACCATCATGAACACTGAAGCTTTCTTT
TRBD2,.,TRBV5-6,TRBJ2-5,CASSNGLAREEAQYF,TGTGCCAGCAGCAACGGACTAGCACGGGAGGAGGCCCAGTACTTC
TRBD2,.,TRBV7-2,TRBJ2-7,CASTPTGGYEQYF,TGTGCCAGCACCCCTACGGGAGGATACGAGCAGTACTTC
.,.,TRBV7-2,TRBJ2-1,CASSLGAPDAPRNEQFF,TGTGCCAGCAGCTTAGGCGCGCCGGACGCCCCCCGAAATGAGCAGTTCTTC
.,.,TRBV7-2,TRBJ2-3,CASSTLDSYTDTQYF,TGTGCCAGCAGCACACTGGACAGCTACACAGATACGCAGTATTTT
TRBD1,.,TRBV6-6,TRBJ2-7,CASRPRQDRAYEQYF,TGTGCCAGCAGACCTCGGCAGGACAGGGCCTACGAGCAGTACTTC
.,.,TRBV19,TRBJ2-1,CASSTPINRVPEQFF,TGTGCCAGTAGTACCCCAATAAACAGGGTTCCTGAGCAGTTCTTC
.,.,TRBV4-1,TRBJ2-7,CASSQGSTGEAYEQYF,TGCGCCAGCAGCCAAGGGTCGACGGGAGAGGCCTACGAGCAGTACTTC
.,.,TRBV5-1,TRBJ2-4,CASSLEYPLFGEAKNIQYF,TGCGCCAGCAGCTTGGAGTATCCGTTGTTTGGCGAAGCCAAAAACATTCAGTACTTC
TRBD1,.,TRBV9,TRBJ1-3,CASSPRQGAGNTIYF,TGTGCCAGCAGCCCTCGACAGGGGGCGGGAAACACCATATATTTT
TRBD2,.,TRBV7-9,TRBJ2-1,CASSLLLAGGNEQFF,TGTGCCAGCAGCCTTTTGTTAGCGGGAGGCAATGAGCAGTTCTTC
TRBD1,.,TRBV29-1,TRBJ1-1,CSPWPGQGPNTEAFF,TGCAGCCCCTGGCCGGGACAGGGCCCCAACACTGAAGCTTTCTTT
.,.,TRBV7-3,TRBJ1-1,CASSLVKGSTEAFF,TGTGCCAGCAGCTTAGTCAAGGGATCGACTGAAGCTTTCTTT
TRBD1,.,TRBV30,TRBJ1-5,CAWSTGTGDVPQHF,TGTGCCTGGAGTACCGGGACAGGGGATGTGCCCCAGCATTTT
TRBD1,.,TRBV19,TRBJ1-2,CASSEGTATGYTF,TGTGCCAGTAGCGAAGGGACAGCCACTGGCTACACCTTC
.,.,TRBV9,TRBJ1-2,CASSVDPGRANYGYTF,TGTGCCAGCAGCGTAGACCCTGGGAGGGCTAACTATGGCTACACCTTC
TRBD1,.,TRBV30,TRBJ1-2,CAWSAPREGAYGYTF,TGTGCCTGGTCCGCCCCCCGGGAGGGGGCCTATGGCTACACCTTC
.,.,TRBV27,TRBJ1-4,CASSSPPLGGDEKLFF,TGTGCCAGCAGTTCGCCTCCTCTGGGGGGGGACGAAAAACTGTTTTTT
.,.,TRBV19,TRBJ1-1,CASSVRATGRNTEAFF,TGTGCCAGTAGTGTCCGAGCAACAGGGCGGAACACTGAAGCTTTCTTT
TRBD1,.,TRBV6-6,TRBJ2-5,CASSYSDRVSETQYF,TGTGCCAGCAGTTACTCGGACAGGGTATCCGAGACCCAGTACTTC
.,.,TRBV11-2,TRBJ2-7,CASSARVARAYEQYF,TGTGCCAGCAGCGCAAGAGTAGCGCGAGCCTACGAGCAGTACTTC
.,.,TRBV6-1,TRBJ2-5,CASSEPPGGGTETQYF,TGTGCCAGCAGTGAACCCCCGGGAGGGGGCACAGAGACCCAGTACTTC
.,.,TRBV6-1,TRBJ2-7,CAIGRGSVHEQYF,TGCGCAATAGGCCGAGGTAGTGTTCACGAGCAGTACTTC
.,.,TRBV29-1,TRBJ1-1,CSVGVREVSYTEAFF,TGCAGCGTTGGGGTCAGGGAGGTGAGCTACACTGAAGCTTTCTTT
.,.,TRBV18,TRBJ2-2,CASSPVGPGVAANTGELFF,TGTGCCAGCTCACCAGTTGGCCCAGGGGTGGCTGCGAACACCGGGGAGCTGTTTTTT